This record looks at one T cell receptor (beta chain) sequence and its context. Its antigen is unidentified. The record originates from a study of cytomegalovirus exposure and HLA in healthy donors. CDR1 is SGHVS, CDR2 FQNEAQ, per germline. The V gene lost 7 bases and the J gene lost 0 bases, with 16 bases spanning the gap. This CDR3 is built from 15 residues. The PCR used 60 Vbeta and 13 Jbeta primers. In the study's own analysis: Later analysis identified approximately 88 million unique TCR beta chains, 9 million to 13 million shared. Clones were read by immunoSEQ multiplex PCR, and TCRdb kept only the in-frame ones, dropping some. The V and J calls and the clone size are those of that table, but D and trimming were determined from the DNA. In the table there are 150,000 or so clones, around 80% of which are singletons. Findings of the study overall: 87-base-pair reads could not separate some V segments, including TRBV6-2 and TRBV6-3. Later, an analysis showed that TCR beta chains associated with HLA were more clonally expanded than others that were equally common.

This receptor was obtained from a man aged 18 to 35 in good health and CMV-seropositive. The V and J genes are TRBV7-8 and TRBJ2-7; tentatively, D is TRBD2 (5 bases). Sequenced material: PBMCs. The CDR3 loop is CASTSGNSYSYEQYF. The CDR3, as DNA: TGTGCCAGCACCTCGGGGAACTCCTACTCCTACGAGCAGTACTTC.